This is a list of T cell receptor beta chains from one sample in a study of T cells after yellow fever vaccination. TCRdb re-called the 5' RACE reads with MiXCR, one entry per CDR3 protein. The sample comprises around 340,000 distinct CDR3 sequences, approximately 13% of which are singletons, and about 3% rests with the top ten. The specimen comprised CD4+ T cells sorted from PBMCs, sampled 15 days after the yellow fever booster vaccination. These TCRs come from a young man who received the YFV17D yellow fever vaccine. The CDR3 runs from the conserved cysteine through the conserved F or W. D genes are given only for firm matches. The size of a clone is reported for some rows only, either as once, few or many, or as a class for expanded clones.

cdr3_length j_call clone_size d_call v_call cdr3_aa cdr3_nt
13 TRBJ2-4 - TRBD2 TRBV2 CASTTSGGSLQYF TGTGCCAGCACGACTAGCGGGGGAAGTCTTCAGTACTTC
12 TRBJ1-5 few - TRBV6-1 CASSIKVEPQHF TGTGCCAGCAGTATTAAAGTCGAGCCCCAGCATTTT
12 TRBJ1-5 few - TRBV10-2 CATRDVSQPQHF TGCGCCACCCGGGACGTAAGTCAGCCCCAGCATTTT
14 TRBJ1-5 - - TRBV10-2 CASSEPGANQPQHF TGCGCCAGCAGTGAACCGGGGGCCAATCAGCCCCAGCATTTT
15 TRBJ2-7 few - TRBV6-1 CASKESGQSSYEQYF TGTGCCAGCAAAGAGTCAGGACAAAGCTCCTACGAGCAGTACTTC
13 TRBJ1-2 - - TRBV7-8 CASSLDSSYGYTF TGTGCCAGCAGCTTGGACAGCTCCTATGGCTACACCTTC
16 TRBJ2-1 many - TRBV11-2 CASSRSAEGFFNEQFF TGTGCCAGCAGCCGCTCGGCGGAAGGCTTCTTCAATGAGCAGTTCTTC
16 TRBJ1-5 - TRBD1 TRBV19 CASSPGTGTRNQPQHF TGTGCCAGTAGTCCGGGGACAGGGACGCGCAATCAGCCCCAGCATTTT
15 TRBJ2-5 few - TRBV6-2/TRBV6-3 CASSYSTFGEETQYF TGTGCCAGCAGTTACTCGACTTTTGGTGAGGAGACCCAGTACTTC
15 TRBJ2-5 - TRBD1 TRBV5-1 CASSKGQGAAETQYF TGCGCCAGCAGCAAAGGACAGGGGGCGGCTGAGACCCAGTACTTC
14 TRBJ2-5 - - TRBV10-3 CAISHLQVQETQYF TGTGCCATCAGTCATTTACAGGTCCAAGAGACCCAGTACTTC
18 TRBJ2-3 - TRBD2 TRBV5-4 CASRPPGLGTSGGDTQYF TGTGCCAGCAGGCCTCCCGGCCTCGGGACTAGCGGGGGGGATACGCAGTATTTT
13 TRBJ1-5 few TRBD1 TRBV28 CASRQGRAQPQHF TGTGCCAGCCGACAGGGGCGGGCTCAGCCCCAGCATTTT
17 TRBJ2-6 many - TRBV7-3 CASSPTGTNSGANVLTF TGTGCCAGCAGTCCCACAGGCACCAACTCTGGGGCCAACGTCCTGACTTTC
16 TRBJ2-1 - TRBD1 TRBV2 CASSELGTGTGGEQFF TGTGCCAGCAGTGAATTGGGCACCGGGACAGGGGGGGAGCAGTTCTTC
14 TRBJ1-1 - TRBD1 TRBV12-3/TRBV12-4 CASSQQGGYTEAFF TGTGCCAGCAGCCAACAGGGGGGGTACACTGAAGCTTTCTTT
14 TRBJ1-1 few - TRBV6-1 CASSARGLNTEAFF TGTGCCAGCAGTGCCAGGGGTTTGAACACTGAAGCTTTCTTT
17 TRBJ1-6 few - TRBV4-1 CASSQDRGGFRDSPLHF TGCGCCAGCAGCCAAGATAGGGGGGGGTTTAGGGATTCACCCCTCCACTTT
16 TRBJ2-2 few TRBD2 TRBV5-1 CASSELAGNDGGELFF TGCGCCAGCAGTGAGTTAGCGGGGAACGACGGCGGGGAGCTGTTTTTT
14 TRBJ2-3 - TRBD1 TRBV7-2 CASTWDRNTDTQYF TGTGCCAGCACCTGGGACAGGAACACAGATACGCAGTATTTT
16 TRBJ2-7 many TRBD1 TRBV5-5 CASSLDAGTGGYEQYF TGTGCCAGCAGCTTGGATGCCGGGACAGGGGGCTACGAGCAGTACTTC
17 TRBJ2-1 - TRBD1 TRBV4-2 CASSQVATGVLYNEQFF TGTGCCAGCAGCCAAGTAGCCACAGGGGTTCTCTACAATGAGCAGTTCTTC
16 TRBJ2-3 - - TRBV21-1 CASSKVGAEHSDTQYF TGTGCCAGCAGCAAAGTTGGCGCGGAGCATTCGGATACGCAGTATTTT
18 TRBJ2-1 - TRBD2 TRBV2 CASRPGLAGGPGSNEQFF TGTGCCAGCAGACCGGGACTAGCGGGGGGGCCAGGATCAAATGAGCAGTTCTTC
15 TRBJ2-1 few - TRBV3-1 CASSLTGNSYNEQFF TGTGCCAGCAGTCTGACAGGTAACTCCTACAATGAGCAGTTCTTC
13 TRBJ1-2 - - TRBV6-1 CASSRTLLAGYTF TGTGCCAGCAGTAGGACCCTACTGGCTGGCTACACCTTC
14 TRBJ1-6 many - TRBV25-1 CASSTAGSNSPLHF TGTGCCAGCAGTACCGCAGGTTCCAATTCACCCCTCCACTTT
16 TRBJ1-3 - - TRBV7-9 CASSHSAVGPGDTIYF TGTGCCAGCAGCCACTCGGCGGTGGGCCCCGGGGACACCATATATTTT
17 TRBJ2-1 few - TRBV12-3/TRBV12-4 CASSLAHLRSSYNEQFF TGTGCCAGCAGTTTAGCGCATTTAAGGAGCTCCTACAATGAGCAGTTCTTC